This TCR beta chain stems from a study of technical replicates of blood from a few donors (dated 2017 in TCRdb). After removal of 0 bases from V and 15 bases from J, the junction retains 9 bases not matched to a gene. The germline V gene (reference sequence) yields MNHNY for CDR1 and SVGAGI for CDR2. Reading from cysteine to phenylalanine, the CDR3 counts 14 amino acids. Of all the DNA, just the CDR3 is kept, 42 bases in frame from base 1. The library was generated by the immunoSEQ multiplex PCR assay. TCRdb holds this immuneACCESS table with in-frame rearrangements only. Some clones are missing; in checked studies, unresolved V genes explain under half, and the rest has no known cause. Within this sample are 65,000 to 95,000 clones, with 95% to 98% of them counted one time only. The ten largest clones capture approximately 0.15% of the sample. On this clone: Its cognate antigen has yet to be identified. Base qualities are missing; no much larger clone stands one base away.

Sequenced material: T cells isolated from PBMCs. The sequence derives from a human donor in good health. The chain is made from TRBV6-6 and TRBJ2-1, and 9 junctional nucleotides match TRBD2. CDR3 loop: CASSYSKREVHPFF. The DNA sequence is given as TGTGCCAGCAGTTACTCGAAGCGGGAGGTCCATCCGTTCTTC.